The following is a TCR beta chain sequence with its context. The data are from a study of shared clonotypes between healthy human individuals. Generated by immunoSEQ multiplex PCR, the TCRdb table keeps only in-frame clones and is missing some. The table lists roughly 2.2 million clones, over 90% of them singletons. The trim removed 1 base at V and 2 bases at J, leaving 5 bases unmatched. Germline CDR1 is SGHTA and CDR2 is FQGNSA. This CDR3 region has 17 residues. The rearrangement joins TRBV7-2 to TRBJ1-4; 9 positions match TRBD1. This TCR derives from a man between 18 and 29 years old in good health. Some clones in this sample may be carry-over from other donors' samples. The sequenced material came from naive CD4+ T cells from PBMCs. Subset noted: CD45RA+ positively selected. CDR3 amino acids: CASSLVGTGLTNEKLFF. CDR3 sequence (DNA): TGTGCCAGCAGCTTAGTCGGGACAGGGTTGACTAATGAAAAACTGTTTTTT.